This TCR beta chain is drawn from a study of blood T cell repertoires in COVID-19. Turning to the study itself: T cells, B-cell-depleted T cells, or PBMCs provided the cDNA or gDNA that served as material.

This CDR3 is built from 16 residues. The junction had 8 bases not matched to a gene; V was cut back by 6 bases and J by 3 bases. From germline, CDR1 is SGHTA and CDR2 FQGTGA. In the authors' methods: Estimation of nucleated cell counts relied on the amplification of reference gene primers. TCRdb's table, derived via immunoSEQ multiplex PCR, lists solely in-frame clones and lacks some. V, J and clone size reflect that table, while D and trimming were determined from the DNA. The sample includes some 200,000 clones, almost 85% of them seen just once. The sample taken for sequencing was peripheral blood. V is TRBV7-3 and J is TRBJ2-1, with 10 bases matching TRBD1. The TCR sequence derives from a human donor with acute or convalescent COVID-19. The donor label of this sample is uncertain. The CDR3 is CASSKGGTGVYNEQFF. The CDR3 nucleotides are TGTGCCAGCAGTAAAGGCGGGACAGGGGTCTACAATGAGCAGTTCTTC.